The T cell receptor beta chain under discussion was sequenced for a study of OX40 agonist ivuxolimab in advanced cancers. TCRdb's copy holds only in-frame clones and misses some; the assay was immunoSEQ multiplex PCR. The sample has about 150,000 clones, roughly 92% seen once. V was cut by 1 base and J by 2 bases, with 9 bases left in between. The CDR3 contains 13 residues. Germline CDR1 is SQVTM and CDR2 is ANQGSEA. This clonotype originated in an adult with an advanced solid tumor such as melanoma, head and neck, liver or kidney cancer. The starting material was CD4+ or CD8+ T cells sorted from blood, obtained in a trial of the OX40 agonist ivuxolimab. This chain connects TRBV29-1 to TRBJ2-7; unclear D gene. CDR3 nucleotide sequence: TGCAGCGTTGAAGGTTCCCGGGCCTACGAGCAGTACTTC. It yields the protein CSVEGSRAYEQYF.